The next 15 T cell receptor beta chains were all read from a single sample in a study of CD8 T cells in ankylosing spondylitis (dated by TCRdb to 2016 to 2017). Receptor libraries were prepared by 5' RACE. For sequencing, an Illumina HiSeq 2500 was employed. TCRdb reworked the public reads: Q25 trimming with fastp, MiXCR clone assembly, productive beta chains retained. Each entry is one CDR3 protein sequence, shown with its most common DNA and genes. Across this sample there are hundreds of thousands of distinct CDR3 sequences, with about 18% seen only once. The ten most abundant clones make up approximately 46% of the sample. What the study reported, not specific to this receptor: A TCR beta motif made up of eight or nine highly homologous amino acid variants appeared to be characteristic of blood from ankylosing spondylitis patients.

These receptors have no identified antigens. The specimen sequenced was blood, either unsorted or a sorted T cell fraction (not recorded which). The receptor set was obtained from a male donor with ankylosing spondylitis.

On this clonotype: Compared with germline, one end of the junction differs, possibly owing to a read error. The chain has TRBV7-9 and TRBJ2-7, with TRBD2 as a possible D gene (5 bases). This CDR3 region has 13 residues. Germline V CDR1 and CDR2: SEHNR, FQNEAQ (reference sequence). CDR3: CASSIASSYEQYF. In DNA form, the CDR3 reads TGTGCCAGCAGCATAGCGAGCTCCTACGAGCAGTACTTC. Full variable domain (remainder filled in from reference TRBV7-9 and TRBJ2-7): DTGVSQNPRHKITKRGQNVTFRCDPISEHNRLYWYRQTLGQGPEFLTYFQNEAQLEKSRLLSDRFSAERPKGSFSTLEIQRTEQGDSAMYLCASSIASSYEQYFGPGTRLTVT.

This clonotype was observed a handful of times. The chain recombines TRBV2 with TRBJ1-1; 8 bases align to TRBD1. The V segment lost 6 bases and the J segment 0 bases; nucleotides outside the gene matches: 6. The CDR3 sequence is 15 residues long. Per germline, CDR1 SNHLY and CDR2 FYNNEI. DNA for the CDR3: TGTGCCAGCAGGGCCGGGACAGGAGTGAACACTGAAGCTTTCTTT. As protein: CASRAGTGVNTEAFF.

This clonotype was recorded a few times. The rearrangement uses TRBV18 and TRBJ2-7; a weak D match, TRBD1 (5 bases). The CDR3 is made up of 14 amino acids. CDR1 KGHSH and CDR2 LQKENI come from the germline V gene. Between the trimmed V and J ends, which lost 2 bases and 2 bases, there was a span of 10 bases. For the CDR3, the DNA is TGTGCCAGCTCACCAGAGCAGGGCACCTACGAGCAGTACTTC. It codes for CASSPEQGTYEQYF.

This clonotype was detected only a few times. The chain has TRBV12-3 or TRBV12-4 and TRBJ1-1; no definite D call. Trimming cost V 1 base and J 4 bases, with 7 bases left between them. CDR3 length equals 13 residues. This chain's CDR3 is CASSLVGFTEAFF. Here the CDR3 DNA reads TGTGCCAGCAGTTTAGTTGGGTTCACTGAAGCTTTCTTT.

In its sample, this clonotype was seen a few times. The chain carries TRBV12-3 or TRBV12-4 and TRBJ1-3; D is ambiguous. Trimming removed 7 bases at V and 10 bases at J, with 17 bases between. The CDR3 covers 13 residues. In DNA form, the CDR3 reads TGTGCCAGCACCCTACCCGGGGTTTCGACCATATATTTT. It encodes CASTLPGVSTIYF.

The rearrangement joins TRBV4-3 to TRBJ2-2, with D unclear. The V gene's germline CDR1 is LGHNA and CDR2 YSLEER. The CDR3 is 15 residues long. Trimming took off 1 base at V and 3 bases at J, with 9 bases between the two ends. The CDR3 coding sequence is TGCGCCAGCAGCCAAGTTCGGTCCGACACCGGGGAGCTGTTTTTT. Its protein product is CASSQVRSDTGELFF.

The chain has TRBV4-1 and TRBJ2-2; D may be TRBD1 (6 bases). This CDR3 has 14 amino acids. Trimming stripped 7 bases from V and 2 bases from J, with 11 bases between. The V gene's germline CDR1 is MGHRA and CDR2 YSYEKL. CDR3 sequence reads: CASMGAENTGELFF. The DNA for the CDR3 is TGCGCCAGCATGGGGGCGGAAAACACCGGGGAGCTGTTTTTT.

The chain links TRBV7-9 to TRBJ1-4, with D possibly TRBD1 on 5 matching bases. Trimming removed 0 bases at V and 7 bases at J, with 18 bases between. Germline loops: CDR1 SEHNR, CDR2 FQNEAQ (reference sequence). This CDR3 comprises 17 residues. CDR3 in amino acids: CASSLAARVIDGEKLFF. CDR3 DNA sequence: TGTGCCAGCAGCTTAGCGGCCAGGGTGATTGATGGTGAAAAACTGTTTTTT.

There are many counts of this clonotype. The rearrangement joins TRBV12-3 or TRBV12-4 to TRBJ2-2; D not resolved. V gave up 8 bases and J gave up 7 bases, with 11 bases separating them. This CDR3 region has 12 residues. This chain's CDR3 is CASDLGHGELFF. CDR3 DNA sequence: TGTGCCAGCGATTTGGGTCACGGGGAGCTGTTTTTT.

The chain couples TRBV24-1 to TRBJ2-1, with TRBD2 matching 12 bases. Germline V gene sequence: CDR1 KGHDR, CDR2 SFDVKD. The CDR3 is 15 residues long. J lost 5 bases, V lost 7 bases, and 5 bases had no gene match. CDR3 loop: CATSPLAGGDNEQFF. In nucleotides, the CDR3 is TGTGCCACCAGCCCTCTAGCGGGAGGGGACAATGAGCAGTTCTTC.

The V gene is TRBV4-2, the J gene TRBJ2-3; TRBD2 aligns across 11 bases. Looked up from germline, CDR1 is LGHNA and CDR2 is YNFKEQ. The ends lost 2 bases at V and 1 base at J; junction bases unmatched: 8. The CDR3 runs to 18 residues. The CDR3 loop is CASSQFETSGTGTDTQYF. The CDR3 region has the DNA TGTGCCAGCAGCCAATTTGAGACTAGCGGGACCGGCACAGATACGCAGTATTTT.

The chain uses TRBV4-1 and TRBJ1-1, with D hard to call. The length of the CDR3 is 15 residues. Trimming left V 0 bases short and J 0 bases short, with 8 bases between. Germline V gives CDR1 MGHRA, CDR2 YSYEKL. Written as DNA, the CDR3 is TGCGCCAGCAGCCAAGAAGCGCAGGTGAACACTGAAGCTTTCTTT. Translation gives CASSQEAQVNTEAFF.

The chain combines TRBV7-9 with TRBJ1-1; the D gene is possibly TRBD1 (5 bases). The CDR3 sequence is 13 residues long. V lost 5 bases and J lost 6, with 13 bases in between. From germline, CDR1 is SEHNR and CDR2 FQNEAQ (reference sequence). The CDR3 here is CASSPIGRAEAFF. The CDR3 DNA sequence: TGTGCCAGCAGCCCCATCGGCAGGGCTGAAGCTTTCTTT.

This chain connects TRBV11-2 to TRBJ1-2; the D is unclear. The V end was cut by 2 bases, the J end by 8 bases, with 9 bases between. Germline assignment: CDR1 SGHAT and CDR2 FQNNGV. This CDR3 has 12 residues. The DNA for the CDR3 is TGTGCCAGCAGCTTAAATGGTGTGGGCTACACCTTC. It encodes CASSLNGVGYTF.

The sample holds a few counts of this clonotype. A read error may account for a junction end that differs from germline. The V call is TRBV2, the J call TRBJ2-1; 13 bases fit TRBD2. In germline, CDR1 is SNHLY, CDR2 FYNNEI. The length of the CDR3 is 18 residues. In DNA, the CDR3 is TGTGCCAGCAGGGAAGGGACTAGCGGGGAGGCGCCCTACAATGAGCAGTTCTTC. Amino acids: CASREGTSGEAPYNEQFF.